Listed here are 27 T cell receptor beta chains from one sample, sequenced in a study of long-term antiretroviral therapy in people with HIV. Samples were assayed with immunoSEQ v3.0 at survey level. The repertoire was sequenced with immunoSEQ multiplex PCR; TCRdb's copy has only in-frame clones and lacks some. The sample carries 15,000 to 20,000 clones, 88% recorded once. The specimen was unsorted PBMCs, collected more than 2.2 years before starting antiretroviral therapy. These receptors were taken from a woman aged 25 to 39 with HIV.

The J gene is TRBJ2-3, the V gene TRBV25-1; TRBD2 matches at 8 bases. This CDR3 comprises 16 residues. Germline assignment: CDR1 MGHDK and CDR2 SYGVNS. The ends lost 1 base at V and 3 bases at J; junction bases unmatched: 6. CDR3 residues: CASSEWDGGATDTQYF. CDR3 coding DNA: TGTGCCAGCAGTGAATGGGACGGGGGGGCAACAGATACGCAGTATTTT. Full variable domain (outside the CDR3, taken from reference TRBV25-1 and TRBJ2-3): EADIYQTPRYLVIGTGKKITLECSQTMGHDKMYWYQQDPGMELHLIHYSYGVNSTEKGDLSSESTVSRIRTEHFPLTLESARPSHTSQYLCASSEWDGGATDTQYFGPGTRLTVL.

The chain recombines TRBV14 with TRBJ2-3; TRBD1 matches at 8 bases. This CDR3 has 18 residues. V shed 0 bases and J 4 bases; nucleotides not matched to a gene: 12. Looked up from germline, CDR1 is SGHDN and CDR2 is FVKESK. The CDR3: CASSQDHRQGYSADTQYF. The CDR3 DNA reads as TGTGCCAGCAGCCAAGATCACAGACAGGGGTACTCAGCAGATACGCAGTATTTT. The full variable domain, rest sourced from reference TRBV14 and TRBJ2-3, is EAGVTQFPSHSVIEKGQTVTLRCDPISGHDNLYWYRRVMGKEIKFLLHFVKESKQDESGMPNNRFLAERTGGTYSTLKVQPAELEDSGVYFCASSQDHRQGYSADTQYFGPGTRLTVL.

This clone was seen just once. The V and J genes are TRBV6-6 and TRBJ2-7; unclear D gene. The CDR3 sequence is 13 residues long. Trimming removed 2 bases from V and 3 bases from J, with 8 bases in between. Germline values: CDR1 MNHNY, CDR2 SVGAGI (reference sequence). CDR3 sequence (DNA): TGTGCCAGCAGTTACCCTGGCAACTACGAGCAGTACTTC. As protein: CASSYPGNYEQYF.

This clone has a handful of counts. The CDR3, as DNA: TGTGCCAGCAGTGGCTCGACACAGGTCTCCTACGAGCAGTACTTC. It translates to CASSGSTQVSYEQYF. This chain uses TRBV2 with TRBJ2-7; D may be TRBD1 (5 bases). Germline assignment: CDR1 SNHLY and CDR2 FYNNEI. The CDR3 covers 15 residues. V dropped 4 bases and J dropped 0 bases, with 13 bases sitting between them.

This chain joins TRBV10-3 and TRBJ2-1; TRBD1 might be the D (6 bases). Trimming stripped 3 bases from V and 5 bases from J, with 11 bases between. From germline, CDR1 is ENHRY and CDR2 SYGVKD. CDR3 size: 14 residues. The CDR3 sequence is CAISDTGQNNEQFF. For the CDR3, the DNA is TGTGCCATCAGTGATACAGGACAGAACAATGAGCAGTTCTTC.

The chain has TRBV6-1 and TRBJ2-3; the match to TRBD1 covers 8 bases. Trimming cost V 3 bases and J 2 bases; bases outside gene matches: 7. CDR1 is MNHNS, CDR2 SASEGT, per germline. This CDR3 is 16 amino acids long. The CDR3 nucleotides are TGTGCCAGCAGTGACGTCCGGGACAGGTCCACAGATACGCAGTATTTT. This translates into CASSDVRDRSTDTQYF.

This clone has only a few counts. The J gene is TRBJ2-3, the V gene TRBV5-1; possible D gene TRBD1, 6 bases. Germline CDR1 and CDR2: SGHRS and YFSETQ. The CDR3 has 14 residues. V dropped 5 bases and J dropped 1 base, with 11 bases sitting between them. CDR3 nucleotides: TGCGCCAGCAGGGAACAGGGTCGCACAGATACGCAGTATTTT. Its translation: CASREQGRTDTQYF.

This clone came up once. The chain recombines TRBV2 with TRBJ1-5, with 9 bases lining up with TRBD1. The trim removed 6 bases at V and 1 base at J, leaving 4 bases unmatched. The CDR3 has 15 amino acids. Germline assignment: CDR1 SNHLY and CDR2 FYNNEI. The CDR3 bases are TGTGCCAGCAGGGCAGACAGGGGGAGCAATCAGCCCCAGCATTTT. Protein product: CASRADRGSNQPQHF.

This clone was recorded only once. The chain is built from TRBV10-3 and TRBJ1-3; D is possibly TRBD1 (6 bases). The CDR3 spans 14 residues. Germline V gene sequence: CDR1 ENHRY, CDR2 SYGVKD. Trimming left V 4 bases short and J 4 bases short, with 11 bases between. CDR3 bases: TGTGCCATCAGTGCAGGGGCGGCCGGAAACACCATATATTTT. Encoded protein: CAISAGAAGNTIYF.

J is TRBJ1-6 and V is TRBV7-2, with unresolved D. V lost 5 bases, J lost 10 bases, and 15 bases lay in between. The CDR3 is 14 amino acids. Germline CDR1 reads SGHTA; CDR2 reads FQGNSA. In DNA, the CDR3 is TGTGCCAGCAGCCCGGAGACAAGTCGATCACCCCTCCACTTT. Encoded protein: CASSPETSRSPLHF.

J is TRBJ2-1 and V is TRBV4-3; D is perhaps TRBD1 or TRBD2 (5 bases each). Trimming pared 0 bases from V and 5 bases from J, leaving 14 bases between. In germline, CDR1 is LGHNA, CDR2 YSLEER. The CDR3 consists of 16 residues. The CDR3 protein is CASSQDWTLDNNEQFF. The CDR3 region has the DNA TGCGCCAGCAGCCAAGATTGGACACTAGACAACAATGAGCAGTTCTTC.

This chain joins TRBV10-3 and TRBJ1-1; no clear D gene. This CDR3 contains 14 residues. In germline, CDR1 is ENHRY, CDR2 SYGVKD. The V gene lost 0 bases and the J gene lost 1 base, with 6 bases spanning the gap. CDR3 in DNA: TGTGCCATCAGTGAGTCGAAGGGGAACACTGAAGCTTTCTTT. It specifies CAISESKGNTEAFF.

This clone is categorized as medium-sized. The rearrangement uses TRBV5-5 and TRBJ1-2; no definite D call. Between the trimmed V and J ends, which lost 0 bases and 2 bases, there was a span of 5 bases. Germline assignment: CDR1 SGHKS and CDR2 YYEKEE (reference sequence). The CDR3 loop spans 13 amino acids. This chain's CDR3 is CASSLANNYGYTF. CDR3 in DNA: TGTGCCAGCAGCTTGGCCAACAACTATGGCTACACCTTC.

The chain recombines TRBV9 with TRBJ2-7; 8 bases are a match to TRBD2. Germline V gene data show CDR1 as SGDLS and CDR2 as YYNGEE. The CDR3 has 16 amino acids. The V gene end was trimmed by 2 bases and the J gene end by 2 bases; junction bases not matched to a gene: 9. CDR3 protein: CASSVQASGRTYEQYF. The CDR3 nucleotides are TGTGCCAGCAGCGTTCAGGCTAGCGGGCGCACCTACGAGCAGTACTTC.

This clone was seen a handful of times. The J gene is TRBJ1-5, the V gene TRBV30; a possible D gene is TRBD1 (5 bases). Germline V CDR1 and CDR2: GTSNPN, SVGIG (reference sequence). Trimming pared 1 base from V and 4 bases from J, leaving 8 bases between. The CDR3 spans 13 residues. CDR3: CAWSAQENQPQHF. The CDR3 DNA reads as TGTGCCTGGAGTGCACAGGAGAATCAGCCCCAGCATTTT.

This clone was counted a single time. This rearrangement joins TRBV19 to TRBJ1-2, with 9 nucleotides matching TRBD1. This CDR3 is 15 amino acids long. J was trimmed by 4 bases and V by 4 bases; bases with no gene match: 7. Looked up from germline, CDR1 is LNHDA and CDR2 is SQIVND (reference sequence). The CDR3 spells CASSTQGARGYGYTF. For the CDR3, the DNA is TGTGCCAGTAGTACACAGGGGGCGCGTGGCTATGGCTACACCTTC.

This clone was observed once. This chain joins TRBV5-1 and TRBJ2-2; D possibly corresponds to TRBD1 (6 bases). This CDR3 has 16 residues. V dropped 0 bases and J dropped 6 bases, with 15 bases sitting between them. The germline CDR1 and CDR2 sequences are SGHRS and YFSETQ. Here the CDR3 reads CASSLGGQVAPGELFF. The CDR3 DNA follows: TGCGCCAGCAGCTTGGGGGGGCAGGTAGCGCCCGGGGAGCTGTTTTTT.

V is TRBV2 and J is TRBJ2-7, with D unresolved. This CDR3 spans 12 amino acids. Trimming removed 6 bases at V and 1 base at J, with 7 bases between. The V gene's germline CDR1 is SNHLY and CDR2 FYNNEI. The CDR3 spells CASSASSYEQYF. CDR3 sequence (DNA): TGTGCCAGCAGCGCCAGTTCCTACGAGCAGTACTTC.

This clone was counted only a few times. The chain employs TRBV10-2 and TRBJ1-1; D might be TRBD1 (6 bases). The CDR3 is 16 residues long. The germline gives CDR1 WSHSY, CDR2 SAAADI. Trimming left V 6 bases short and J 8 bases short, with 25 bases between. The CDR3 sequence: CASRNRGQGFNIEAFF. The CDR3 bases are TGCGCCAGCAGAAACCGGGGACAAGGTTTTAATATCGAAGCTTTCTTT.

The chain couples TRBV11-3 to TRBJ1-1; no definite D call. The V end was cut by 0 bases, the J end by 7 bases, with 6 bases between. The CDR3 loop spans 12 amino acids. CDR1 is SGHNT and CDR2 is YENEEA in the germline V gene. CDR3 residues: CASSLDLGEAFF. The CDR3 DNA reads TGTGCCAGCAGCTTAGATCTTGGTGAAGCTTTCTTT.

The chain is built from TRBV5-1 and TRBJ2-7; no clear D gene. CDR3 size: 14 residues. CDR1 and CDR2 from the germline V gene are SGHRS and YFSETQ. V was shortened by 0 bases and J by 3 bases, with 10 bases between the two germline ends. The CDR3 DNA follows: TGCGCCAGCAGCTTGGGTAAAAGCGACTACGAGCAGTACTTC. Translation: CASSLGKSDYEQYF.

The chain is built from TRBV19 and TRBJ2-5; no clear D gene. V lost 3 bases to trimming and J lost 5 bases, with 16 bases between them. Germline V lookup: CDR1 LNHDA, CDR2 SQIVND (reference sequence). This CDR3 is 15 amino acids long. The CDR3 protein is CASSISATVIETQYF. The DNA for the CDR3 is TGTGCCAGTAGTATTTCGGCTACTGTCATTGAGACCCAGTACTTC.

This chain connects TRBV30 to TRBJ1-2; perhaps TRBD1 as D (6 bases). Trimming left V 4 bases short and J 2 bases short, with 23 bases between. CDR1 is GTSNPN, CDR2 SVGIG, per germline (reference sequence). The CDR3 consists of 17 residues. This CDR3 is CAWNNHRTDSRNYGYTF. Here the CDR3 DNA reads TGTGCCTGGAATAACCACAGGACAGACTCGAGGAACTATGGCTACACCTTC.

This chain joins TRBV6-5 and TRBJ2-2; D is possibly TRBD1 (5 bases). The germline V gene has CDR1 MNHEY and CDR2 SVGAGI. Trimming removed 6 bases at V and 4 bases at J, with 9 bases between. This CDR3 has 13 amino acids. The CDR3 coding sequence is TGTGCCAGCAGACGGCAGGGCACCGGGGAGCTGTTTTTT. The encoded protein is CASRRQGTGELFF.

The chain combines TRBV6-5 with TRBJ2-7; 8 bases fit TRBD1. V was pared by 10 bases and J by 0 bases, with 8 bases of the junction left unmatched. The CDR3 runs to 14 residues. Looked up from germline, CDR1 is MNHEY and CDR2 is SVGAGI. DNA of the CDR3: TGTGCCACGACGACGACAGGGGTCTCCTACGAGCAGTACTTC. Amino acid sequence: CATTTTGVSYEQYF.

This chain joins TRBV7-3 and TRBJ2-3, with TRBD2 identical over 14 bases. V shed 5 bases, J shed 5 bases, and the junction held 3 bases outside the gene matches. In germline, CDR1 is SGHTA, CDR2 FQGTGA. There are 15 residues in the CDR3. CDR3 amino acids: CASSLGTSGRDTQYF. CDR3 nucleotides: TGTGCCAGCAGCCTGGGGACTAGCGGGAGAGATACGCAGTATTTT.

CDR3 DNA: TGTGCCAGTAGTATCCCTATGGGCAATCAGCCCCAGCATTTT. Amino acid sequence: CASSIPMGNQPQHF. This sequence joins TRBV19 and TRBJ1-5; D remains unclear. Germline values: CDR1 LNHDA, CDR2 SQIVND (reference sequence). The ends were cut back, 3 bases at V and 2 bases at J, with 8 bases in the middle. CDR3 length: 14 residues.